The 5 T cell receptor beta chains presented below share a single source sample, sequenced in a study of CD8 T cells in ankylosing spondylitis. One entry per CDR3 protein, called by TCRdb with MiXCR from the 5' RACE reads. The sample holds fewer than 35,000 distinct CDR3 sequences; 14% are singletons and the top ten take less than 40%. The sequencing input was blood. These receptors were obtained from a male donor with ankylosing spondylitis or in good health (not recorded which).

This clonotype turned up a few times. The chain is built from TRBV12-3 or TRBV12-4 and TRBJ2-2, with D perhaps matching TRBD1 or TRBD2 (5 bases each). The CDR3 is 14 amino acids. Trimming removed 3 bases at V and 1 base at J, with 6 bases between. In DNA, the CDR3 is TGTGCCAGCAGTTTTGGGGGGAACACCGGGGAGCTGTTTTTT. It yields the protein CASSFGGNTGELFF.

The V call is TRBV7-9, the J call TRBJ2-2; TRBD1 or TRBD2 may be the D gene (6 bases each). V was shortened by 7 bases and J by 0 bases, with 9 bases between the two germline ends. The CDR3 totals 14 residues. Germline loops: CDR1 SEHNR, CDR2 FQNEAQ (reference sequence). For the CDR3, the DNA is TGTGCCAGCATCGGGGGCTCGAACACCGGGGAGCTGTTTTTT. It yields the protein CASIGGSNTGELFF.

This clonotype was observed a few times. The rearrangement joins TRBV7-8 to TRBJ2-3, with D possibly matching TRBD1 (6 bases). The CDR3 is 14 amino acids. The germline V gene has CDR1 SGHVS and CDR2 FQNEAQ. V was pared by 5 bases and J by 4 bases, with 13 bases between. CDR3 DNA: TGTGCCAGCAGCCCTTACGGACAGTCAGATACGCAGTATTTT. It yields the protein CASSPYGQSDTQYF.

This clonotype occurred a few times. The chain carries TRBV24-1 and TRBJ2-3; no firm D call. V was trimmed by 0 bases and J by 8 bases, leaving 8 bases between them. Germline CDR1 and CDR2: KGHDR and SFDVKD. This CDR3 has 13 residues. Written as DNA, the CDR3 is TGTGCCACCAGTGATTTGGTAACAAGTACGCAGTATTTT. Protein: CATSDLVTSTQYF.

CDR3 in amino acids: CASSHDTGQGARGELFF. Here the CDR3 DNA reads TGCGCCAGCAGCCATGACACAGGACAGGGGGCAAGGGGGGAGCTGTTTTTT. The chain has TRBV4-3 and TRBJ2-2, with 11 bases lining up with TRBD1. V trimming: 3 bases; J trimming: 8 bases; junction bases outside the gene matches: 11. The CDR3 has 17 residues. Germline V gives CDR1 LGHNA, CDR2 YSLEER.